The sequence of this T cell receptor (beta chain) was determined in a study of T-cell memory formation after mild COVID-19. The table lists this clonotype with a few counts. Germline CDR1 reads ENHRY; CDR2 reads SYGVKD. V was cut by 6 bases and J by 4 bases, with 13 bases left in between. The CDR3 covers 13 residues. TCRdb reanalysed the 5' RACE reads using MiXCR and keeps one entry per CDR3 protein. The repertoire includes 200,000 to 250,000 distinct CDR3 sequences, approximately 16% of them detected once, and about 3.5% sits in the top ten. V is TRBV10-3 and J is TRBJ2-7, with D maybe TRBD1 (6 bases). This TCR was recovered from a man between 18 and 29 years old who had mild COVID-19 (a few samples of this study predate the infection). Cell type and time point are not known. The specimen was PBMCs or a T cell subset sorted from them (not recorded which). The DNA for the CDR3 is TGTGCCATCAGAGGGACACTCTTATACGAGCAGTACTTC. This sequence encodes CAIRGTLLYEQYF.